The subject of this entry is one T cell receptor (beta chain). The entry originates in a study of blood T cell repertoires in COVID-19. Looking at the study overall: COVID-19 samples from acute and convalescent phases originated in the United States, Italy and Spain. T cells, B-cell-depleted T cells, or PBMCs supplied cDNA or gDNA.

Looked up from germline, CDR1 is SGHVS and CDR2 is FQNEAQ. The J segment lost 5 bases and the V segment lost 5 bases, leaving 9 bases of the junction unmatched. This CDR3 comprises 17 residues. How the authors handled the data: How many nucleated cells were present was estimated from reference gene primer amplification. TCRdb's table, derived via immunoSEQ multiplex PCR, lists solely in-frame clones and lacks some. V, J and clone size are those of that table, while D and trimming were read from the DNA. The top ten clones hold about 3.6% of a sample with some 120,000 clones, approximately 87% of them seen once.

The rearrangement uses TRBV7-8 and TRBJ1-6; 10 bases match TRBD1. The sequence was collected from a woman aged 60-75 years with acute or convalescent COVID-19. Material for sequencing was peripheral blood. CDR3 sequence reads: CASSRLPGQGNNSPLHF. For the CDR3, the DNA is TGTGCCAGCAGCAGACTTCCGGGACAGGGGAATAATTCACCCCTCCACTTT.